The rows below give T cell receptor beta chains drawn from one sample of a study of Graves' ophthalmopathy and Graves' hyperthyroidism. TCRdb called the multiplex PCR reads again in MiXCR, with one record for every CDR3 protein. Here the sample spans hundreds of thousands of distinct CDR3 sequences, approximately 39% being singletons. Sequenced: peripheral blood. The receptor source for this set is an adult man with Graves' ophthalmopathy. Each CDR3 is given with its conserved first and last residue. The order of the fields is clone size, V gene, J gene, D gene, CDR3 protein, CDR3 DNA. A D gene is named only where the DNA matches it firmly. The listing skips clone size in some rows; elsewhere it reads once, few, many or a size class.

abundance: many
v_gene: TRBV5-4
j_gene: TRBJ1-1
d_gene: NA
CDR3aa: CASSQGSWITEAFF
CDR3nt: TGTGCCAGCAGCCAGGGATCGTGGATCACTGAAGCTTTCTTT

abundance: NA
v_gene: TRBV10-3
j_gene: TRBJ1-5
d_gene: NA
CDR3aa: CAISEDTPEGYQPQHF
CDR3nt: TGTGCCATCAGTGAGGATACACCCGAGGGATATCAGCCCCAGCATTTT

abundance: NA
v_gene: TRBV7-6
j_gene: TRBJ2-5
d_gene: NA
CDR3aa: CASGALGGPQETQYF
CDR3nt: TGTGCCAGCGGCGCCCTGGGGGGCCCCCAAGAGACCCAGTACTTC

abundance: many
v_gene: TRBV2
j_gene: TRBJ1-1
d_gene: NA
CDR3aa: CASMMRDTEAFF
CDR3nt: TGTGCCAGCATGATGAGGGATACTGAAGCTTTCTTT

abundance: many
v_gene: TRBV29-1
j_gene: TRBJ1-2
d_gene: NA
CDR3aa: CSVKRGEGYTF
CDR3nt: TGCAGCGTGAAGAGGGGTGAAGGCTACACCTTC

abundance: many
v_gene: TRBV7-3
j_gene: TRBJ2-7
d_gene: NA
CDR3aa: CASSPSLGAGEQYF
CDR3nt: TGTGCCAGCAGCCCTAGCCTGGGGGCGGGAGAGCAGTACTTC

abundance: NA
v_gene: TRBV10-2
j_gene: TRBJ1-6
d_gene: NA
CDR3aa: CASSDGSPLHF
CDR3nt: TGCGCCAGCAGTGACGGATCACCCCTCCACTTT

abundance: many
v_gene: TRBV9
j_gene: TRBJ2-2
d_gene: NA
CDR3aa: CASTVGGAETGELFF
CDR3nt: TGTGCCAGCACTGTTGGGGGCGCTGAAACCGGGGAGCTGTTTTTT

abundance: NA
v_gene: TRBV7-7
j_gene: TRBJ2-5
d_gene: TRBD2
CDR3aa: CARNAGLAGGPRGETQYF
CDR3nt: TGTGCTAGAAACGCGGGACTAGCGGGAGGGCCGCGAGGAGAGACCCAGTACTTC

abundance: NA
v_gene: TRBV29-1
j_gene: TRBJ1-1
d_gene: TRBD1
CDR3aa: CSSTGAMNTEAFF
CDR3nt: TGCAGCAGCACAGGGGCTATGAACACTGAAGCTTTCTTT

abundance: NA
v_gene: TRBV20-1
j_gene: TRBJ1-2
d_gene: NA
CDR3aa: CSARGVGRGDYGYTF
CDR3nt: TGCAGTGCTAGGGGGGTGGGCAGGGGTGACTATGGCTACACCTTC

abundance: few
v_gene: TRBV20-1
j_gene: TRBJ2-7
d_gene: NA
CDR3aa: CSAGPLGSYEQYF
CDR3nt: TGCAGTGCTGGGCCTTTGGGATCCTACGAGCAGTACTTC

abundance: NA
v_gene: TRBV29-1
j_gene: TRBJ2-1
d_gene: NA
CDR3aa: CSTGGGAARGYEQFF
CDR3nt: TGCAGCACGGGCGGAGGGGCGGCCAGGGGGTATGAGCAGTTCTTC

abundance: many
v_gene: TRBV6-5
j_gene: TRBJ2-5
d_gene: NA
CDR3aa: CASSYSQGREETQYF
CDR3nt: TGTGCCAGCAGTTACTCCCAGGGCAGGGAAGAGACCCAGTACTTC

abundance: NA
v_gene: TRBV25-1
j_gene: TRBJ1-1
d_gene: TRBD1
CDR3aa: CASSPPWDREAFF
CDR3nt: TGTGCCAGCTCACCACCTTGGGACAGGGAAGCTTTCTTT

abundance: many
v_gene: TRBV10-3
j_gene: TRBJ2-7
d_gene: TRBD2
CDR3aa: CAIKAGTSGSLEQYF
CDR3nt: TGTGCCATCAAAGCAGGGACTAGCGGGAGCCTTGAGCAGTACTTC

abundance: NA
v_gene: TRBV20-1
j_gene: TRBJ1-1
d_gene: TRBD1
CDR3aa: CSARLRQGVNTEAFF
CDR3nt: TGCAGTGCTAGACTCCGTCAGGGGGTGAACACTGAAGCTTTCTTT

abundance: few
v_gene: TRBV12-3/TRBV12-4
j_gene: TRBJ2-7
d_gene: NA
CDR3aa: CASRVNPTGSYEQYF
CDR3nt: TGTGCCAGCAGAGTAAACCCGACTGGTTCCTACGAGCAGTACTTC

abundance: NA
v_gene: TRBV2
j_gene: TRBJ2-7
d_gene: TRBD1
CDR3aa: CASSRGQGVMQYF
CDR3nt: TGTGCCAGCAGCCGGGGACAGGGGGTGATGCAGTACTTC

abundance: NA
v_gene: TRBV4-2
j_gene: TRBJ1-5
d_gene: NA
CDR3aa: CASSPEGFNQPQHF
CDR3nt: TGTGCCAGCAGCCCAGAGGGATTCAATCAGCCCCAGCATTTT

abundance: NA
v_gene: TRBV5-4
j_gene: TRBJ2-5
d_gene: NA
CDR3aa: CASSPGGRGETQYF
CDR3nt: TGTGCCAGCAGCCCAGGGGGGCGAGGAGAGACCCAGTACTTC

abundance: NA
v_gene: TRBV27
j_gene: TRBJ1-6
d_gene: TRBD1
CDR3aa: CASSPSTGVRNSPLHF
CDR3nt: TGTGCCAGCAGTCCATCTACAGGGGTTAGGAATTCACCCCTCCACTTT

abundance: NA
v_gene: TRBV10-3
j_gene: TRBJ2-5
d_gene: TRBD2
CDR3aa: CAISESLAGVQETQYF
CDR3nt: TGTGCCATCAGTGAGTCGCTAGCGGGGGTCCAAGAGACCCAGTACTTC

abundance: NA
v_gene: TRBV9
j_gene: TRBJ2-6
d_gene: NA
CDR3aa: CACSARDGGKGANVLTF
CDR3nt: TGTGCCTGCAGTGCACGGGACGGGGGAAAAGGGGCCAACGTCCTGACTTTC

abundance: NA
v_gene: TRBV20-1
j_gene: TRBJ2-2
d_gene: NA
CDR3aa: CSAEDGRSYTGELFF
CDR3nt: TGCAGTGCAGAAGATGGGAGGTCCTATACCGGGGAGCTGTTTTTT

abundance: many
v_gene: TRBV10-2
j_gene: TRBJ2-5
d_gene: NA
CDR3aa: CASEVAETQYF
CDR3nt: TGCGCCAGCGAGGTGGCGGAGACCCAGTACTTC

abundance: few
v_gene: TRBV7-9
j_gene: TRBJ2-7
d_gene: TRBD1
CDR3aa: CASSLGQGEKQYF
CDR3nt: TGTGCCAGCAGCTTAGGACAGGGCGAGAAGCAGTACTTC

abundance: many
v_gene: TRBV9
j_gene: TRBJ1-4
d_gene: TRBD1
CDR3aa: CASSPRQGMNEKLFF
CDR3nt: TGTGCCAGCAGCCCTCGACAGGGGATGAATGAAAAACTGTTTTTT

abundance: few
v_gene: TRBV12-3/TRBV12-4
j_gene: TRBJ2-6
d_gene: TRBD1
CDR3aa: CASSLYPGQDLSGANVLTF
CDR3nt: TGTGCCAGCAGCCTTTATCCGGGACAGGACCTCTCTGGGGCCAACGTCCTGACTTTC

abundance: NA
v_gene: TRBV12-3/TRBV12-4
j_gene: TRBJ2-7
d_gene: TRBD1
CDR3aa: CASSPSGGFRGEQYF
CDR3nt: TGTGCCAGCAGCCCCTCAGGGGGCTTTAGGGGGGAGCAGTACTTC

abundance: NA
v_gene: TRBV9
j_gene: TRBJ1-3
d_gene: TRBD1
CDR3aa: CASSSYLTGTSSGNTIYF
CDR3nt: TGTGCCAGCAGCTCCTACCTGACAGGGACGAGCTCTGGAAACACCATATATTTT

abundance: NA
v_gene: TRBV10-3
j_gene: TRBJ1-6
d_gene: NA
CDR3aa: CASRSNRQAGGVSPLHF
CDR3nt: TGTGCCAGCAGATCCAATCGACAGGCGGGGGGGGTGTCGCCCCTCCACTTT

abundance: NA
v_gene: TRBV5-1
j_gene: TRBJ2-5
d_gene: NA
CDR3aa: CASSPYRAGETQYF
CDR3nt: TGCGCCAGCAGCCCATACAGGGCTGGGGAGACCCAGTACTTC

abundance: few
v_gene: TRBV6-1
j_gene: TRBJ1-1
d_gene: NA
CDR3aa: CASSYHRRGALNTEAFF
CDR3nt: TGTGCCAGCAGTTATCACAGAAGGGGGGCATTGAACACTGAAGCTTTCTTT

abundance: NA
v_gene: TRBV4-1
j_gene: TRBJ2-2
d_gene: TRBD2
CDR3aa: CASSQSGLAGNTGELFF
CDR3nt: TGCGCCAGCAGCCAATCGGGACTAGCGGGGAACACCGGGGAGCTGTTTTTT

abundance: few
v_gene: TRBV4-3
j_gene: TRBJ1-1
d_gene: TRBD1
CDR3aa: CASSHGTGNLNTEAFF
CDR3nt: TGCGCCAGCAGCCACGGGACAGGAAATCTTAACACTGAAGCTTTCTTT

abundance: NA
v_gene: TRBV10-3
j_gene: TRBJ1-4
d_gene: TRBD1
CDR3aa: CAISSGQEKLFF
CDR3nt: TGTGCCATCAGCTCAGGACAGGAGAAACTGTTTTTT

abundance: NA
v_gene: TRBV7-9
j_gene: TRBJ1-5
d_gene: NA
CDR3aa: CASSWGGTGVQPQHF
CDR3nt: TGTGCCAGCAGCTGGGGCGGGACTGGGGTTCAGCCCCAGCATTTT

abundance: NA
v_gene: TRBV20-1
j_gene: TRBJ2-5
d_gene: NA
CDR3aa: CSGKGGQETQYF
CDR3nt: TGCAGTGGGAAGGGGGGGCAAGAGACCCAGTACTTC

abundance: NA
v_gene: TRBV11-1
j_gene: TRBJ1-2
d_gene: NA
CDR3aa: CASSHRQDGNYGYTF
CDR3nt: TGTGCCAGCAGCCACCGACAAGACGGCAACTATGGCTACACCTTC